These T cell receptor beta chains were read from a single sample in a study of OX40 agonist ivuxolimab in advanced cancers. Only in-frame clones appear in the TCRdb table, and some are missing; sequencing was by immunoSEQ multiplex PCR. Counted here are tens of thousands of clones, 91% occurring once; the ten biggest clones make up 2.6%. Sequences were derived from CD4+ or CD8+ T cells sorted from blood, sampled in a trial of the OX40 agonist ivuxolimab. These receptors came from an adult with an advanced solid tumor such as melanoma, head and neck, liver or kidney cancer. Both conserved end residues are part of each CDR3. A D gene is named only where the DNA matches it firmly. Clone size appears in some rows only: once, few, many, or a class for an expanded clone.

clone_size	v_call	j_call	d_call	cdr3_aa	cdr3_nt
.	TRBV10-3	TRBJ2-3	TRBD2	CAIKEGSGSGGDTQYF	TGTGCCATCAAGGAGGGTAGCGGGAGTGGCGGCGATACGCAGTATTTT
.	TRBV5-4	TRBJ2-1	TRBD2	CASSLDFGLAGVSRNEQFF	TGTGCCAGCAGCTTGGATTTCGGACTAGCGGGAGTTTCTAGAAATGAGCAGTTCTTC
.	TRBV27	TRBJ2-1	TRBD2	CASSSGTTNEQFF	TGTGCCAGCAGTTCCGGGACTACCAATGAGCAGTTCTTC
.	TRBV6-1	TRBJ2-7	.	CASSENARVEQYF	TGTGCCAGCAGTGAAAACGCCAGGGTCGAGCAGTACTTC
.	TRBV5-1	TRBJ2-3	.	CASSLVGDTQYF	TGCGCCAGCAGCTTGGTTGGTGATACGCAGTATTTT
.	TRBV7-9	TRBJ2-7	.	CASSLETGMYEQYF	TGTGCCAGCAGCTTAGAAACAGGCATGTACGAGCAGTACTTC
.	TRBV7-2	TRBJ2-5	TRBD1	CASSFPAGQGVQETQYF	TGTGCCAGCAGCTTCCCCGCTGGACAGGGTGTCCAAGAGACCCAGTACTTC
.	TRBV18	TRBJ1-1	.	CASSPGGNTEAFF	TGTGCCAGCTCACCCGGGGGGAACACTGAAGCTTTCTTT
.	TRBV30	TRBJ2-7	TRBD2	CAWRVTGGLEQYF	TGTGCCTGGAGGGTTACGGGAGGGCTCGAGCAGTACTTC
.	TRBV18	TRBJ1-1	.	CASSPGAENTEAFF	TGTGCCAGCTCACCAGGGGCCGAGAACACTGAAGCTTTCTTT
.	TRBV4-3	TRBJ1-5	.	CASSRAYEGSNQPQHF	TGCGCCAGCAGCCGAGCCTACGAGGGTAGCAATCAGCCCCAGCATTTT
.	TRBV5-1	TRBJ2-3	.	CASSFGDRGTDTQYF	TGCGCCAGCAGCTTTGGCGATCGGGGCACAGATACGCAGTATTTT
.	TRBV2	TRBJ1-5	.	CASRQGSSNQPQHF	TGTGCCAGCAGGCAGGGATCGAGCAATCAGCCCCAGCATTTT
once	TRBV7-2	TRBJ2-1	TRBD2	CASSLARLAVNEQFF	TGTGCCAGCAGCTTAGCGAGACTAGCTGTGAATGAGCAGTTCTTC
.	TRBV5-1	TRBJ2-5	.	CASSLGFQETQYF	TGCGCCAGCAGCCTGGGATTCCAAGAGACCCAGTACTTC
.	TRBV30	TRBJ1-5	.	CAWTTSINQPQHF	TGTGCCTGGACGACATCAATCAATCAGCCCCAGCATTTT
.	TRBV19	TRBJ2-2	.	CASSIERQLNTGELFF	TGTGCCAGTAGTATAGAACGACAGCTGAACACCGGGGAGCTGTTTTTT
.	TRBV19	TRBJ1-5	.	CASSIDGAGNQPQHF	TGTGCCAGTAGTATAGACGGGGCAGGTAATCAGCCCCAGCATTTT
once	TRBV5-1	TRBJ1-5	TRBD1	CASSLAGYRGSNQPQHF	TGCGCCAGCAGCTTGGCGGGTTACAGGGGGAGCAATCAGCCCCAGCATTTT
.	TRBV27	TRBJ2-7	.	CASRTPSKGRTDEQYF	TGTGCCAGCAGGACGCCGTCTAAGGGTAGGACTGACGAGCAGTACTTC
.	TRBV28	TRBJ1-5	TRBD1	CASSPGTGLQPQHF	TGTGCCAGCAGTCCCGGGACAGGGCTTCAGCCCCAGCATTTT
.	TRBV6-1	TRBJ2-3	.	CASRVDSPVAYTQYF	TGTGCCAGCAGGGTGGACAGTCCGGTCGCCTATACGCAGTATTTT
.	TRBV6-1	TRBJ2-7	.	CASSEVQGSIYEQYF	TGTGCCAGCAGTGAAGTTCAGGGATCGATCTACGAGCAGTACTTC
.	TRBV5-1	TRBJ2-3	.	CASSLSSNTDTQYF	TGCGCCAGCAGCTTGAGTAGTAACACAGATACGCAGTATTTT
.	TRBV10-3	TRBJ2-7	.	CAISESTVSYEQYF	TGTGCCATCAGTGAGTCGACGGTCTCCTACGAGCAGTACTTC
.	TRBV6-6	TRBJ2-1	TRBD2	CASSSSAASGRGEQFF	TGTGCCAGCAGTTCTTCAGCGGCTAGCGGGAGAGGTGAGCAGTTCTTC
.	TRBV5-1	TRBJ2-7	.	CASSTDGATYEQYF	TGCGCCAGCAGCACGGACGGGGCCACCTACGAGCAGTACTTC
.	TRBV19	TRBJ2-3	TRBD1	CASSIGQGSTDTQYF	TGTGCCAGTAGTATAGGACAGGGGAGCACAGATACGCAGTATTTT
few	TRBV5-6	TRBJ1-2	.	CASRKQGAGYTF	TGTGCCAGCAGGAAACAGGGAGCAGGCTACACCTTC
.	TRBV29-1	TRBJ2-7	.	CSVEQAGAGEQYF	TGCAGCGTTGAACAGGCCGGGGCGGGAGAGCAGTACTTC
.	TRBV2	TRBJ2-3	TRBD2	CASKRTSATVEYF	TGTGCCAGCAAACGGACTAGCGCCACGGTAGAGTATTTT
.	TRBV28	TRBJ1-4	TRBD1	CASSQQGINEKLFF	TGTGCCAGCAGCCAACAGGGGATTAATGAAAAACTGTTTTTT
.	TRBV7-2	TRBJ2-1	TRBD2	CASSLETGGYNEQFF	TGTGCCAGCAGCTTAGAGACGGGAGGATACAATGAGCAGTTCTTC
.	TRBV7-8	TRBJ2-1	.	CASSLVRGGIYNEQFF	TGTGCCAGCAGCTTAGTCCGGGGAGGAATTTACAATGAGCAGTTCTTC
.	TRBV28	TRBJ1-2	.	CASSPWTGAYGYTF	TGTGCCAGCAGTCCCTGGACCGGGGCCTATGGCTACACCTTC
.	TRBV7-2	TRBJ1-1	.	CASSFQGMNTEAFF	TGTGCCAGCAGCTTCCAGGGAATGAACACTGAAGCTTTCTTT
.	TRBV7-2	TRBJ2-5	.	CASSLARRETQYF	TGTGCCAGCAGCTTAGCCCGGAGGGAGACCCAGTACTTC
.	TRBV19	TRBJ1-5	.	CASSIDNNQPQHF	TGTGCCAGTAGTATAGATAACAATCAGCCCCAGCATTTT
.	TRBV7-2	TRBJ1-2	.	CASSLDSFGYTF	TGTGCCAGCAGCTTAGACAGCTTTGGCTACACCTTC
.	TRBV28	TRBJ2-1	.	CASSLRAYNEQFF	TGTGCCAGCAGTTTACGGGCCTACAATGAGCAGTTCTTC
.	TRBV2	TRBJ2-7	.	CASRGEAYEQYF	TGTGCCAGCAGGGGCGAAGCCTACGAGCAGTACTTC
.	TRBV16	TRBJ2-5	.	CASSHYRKETQYF	TGTGCCAGCAGCCATTACAGGAAAGAGACCCAGTACTTC
.	TRBV18	TRBJ2-5	.	CASSPPARVTQYF	TGTGCCAGCTCACCCCCCGCGCGGGTAACCCAGTACTTC
.	TRBV11-3	TRBJ2-7	TRBD1	CASSPTRTGRQHEQYF	TGTGCCAGCAGCCCGACCCGGACAGGGCGGCAGCACGAGCAGTACTTC
.	TRBV20-1	TRBJ2-1	.	CSATLWNEQFF	TGCAGTGCCACATTATGGAATGAGCAGTTCTTC
.	TRBV18	TRBJ2-1	TRBD2	CASSPILAVSSYNEQFF	TGTGCCAGCTCACCGATTCTAGCGGTCAGCTCCTACAATGAGCAGTTCTTC
.	TRBV6-1	TRBJ2-7	.	CASSAGAWYEQYF	TGTGCCAGCAGTGCAGGGGCTTGGTACGAGCAGTACTTC
.	TRBV11-3	TRBJ1-1	.	CASSLASEGLGTEAFF	TGTGCCAGCAGCTTAGCTAGTGAAGGTTTAGGGACTGAAGCTTTCTTT
.	TRBV7-3	TRBJ2-1	TRBD1	CASSFGQGWYNEQFF	TGTGCCAGCAGCTTCGGACAGGGGTGGTACAATGAGCAGTTCTTC
.	TRBV2	TRBJ2-4	TRBD2	CASTSGSGNIQYF	TGTGCCAGCACTAGCGGGAGTGGAAACATTCAGTACTTC
.	TRBV6-1	TRBJ2-3	.	CASTGGDTDTQYF	TGTGCCAGCACAGGCGGTGACACAGATACGCAGTATTTT